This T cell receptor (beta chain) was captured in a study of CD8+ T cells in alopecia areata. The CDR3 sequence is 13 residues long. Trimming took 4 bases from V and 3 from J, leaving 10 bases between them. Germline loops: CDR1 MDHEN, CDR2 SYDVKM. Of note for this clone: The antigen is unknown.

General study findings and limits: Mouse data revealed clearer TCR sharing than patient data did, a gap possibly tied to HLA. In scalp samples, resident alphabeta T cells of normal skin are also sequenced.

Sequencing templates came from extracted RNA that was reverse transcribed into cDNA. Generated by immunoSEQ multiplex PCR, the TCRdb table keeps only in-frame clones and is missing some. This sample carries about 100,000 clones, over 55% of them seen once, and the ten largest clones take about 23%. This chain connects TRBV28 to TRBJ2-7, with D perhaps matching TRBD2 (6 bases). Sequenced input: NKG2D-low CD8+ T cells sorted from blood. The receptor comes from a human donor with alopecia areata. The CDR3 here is CASSSTEGYEQYF. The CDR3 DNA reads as TGTGCCAGCAGTTCAACGGAGGGCTACGAGCAGTACTTC. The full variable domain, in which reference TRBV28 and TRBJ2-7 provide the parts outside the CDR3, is DVKVTQSSRYLVKRTGEKVFLECVQDMDHENMFWYRQDPGLGLRLIYFSYDVKMKEKGDIPEGYSVSREKKERFSLILESASTNQTSMYLCASSSTEGYEQYFGPGTRLTVT.